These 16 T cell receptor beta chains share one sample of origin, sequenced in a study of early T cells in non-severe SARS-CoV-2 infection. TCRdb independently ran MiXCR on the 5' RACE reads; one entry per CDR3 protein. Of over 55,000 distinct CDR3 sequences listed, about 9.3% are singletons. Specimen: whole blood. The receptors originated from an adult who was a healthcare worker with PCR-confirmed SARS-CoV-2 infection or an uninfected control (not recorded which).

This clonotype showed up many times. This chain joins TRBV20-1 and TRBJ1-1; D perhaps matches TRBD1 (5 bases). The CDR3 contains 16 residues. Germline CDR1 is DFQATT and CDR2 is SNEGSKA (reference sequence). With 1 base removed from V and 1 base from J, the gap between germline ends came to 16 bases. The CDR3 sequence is CSARVPGRGANTEAFF. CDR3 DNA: TGCAGTGCTAGAGTCCCAGGACGGGGCGCGAACACTGAAGCTTTCTTT.

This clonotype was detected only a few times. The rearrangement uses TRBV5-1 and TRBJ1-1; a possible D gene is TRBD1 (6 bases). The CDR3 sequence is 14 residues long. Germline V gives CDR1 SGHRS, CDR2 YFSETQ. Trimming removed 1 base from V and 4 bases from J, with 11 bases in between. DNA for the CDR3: TGCGCCAGCAGCTTGAATGGGGGGCCCACTGAAGCTTTCTTT. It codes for CASSLNGGPTEAFF.

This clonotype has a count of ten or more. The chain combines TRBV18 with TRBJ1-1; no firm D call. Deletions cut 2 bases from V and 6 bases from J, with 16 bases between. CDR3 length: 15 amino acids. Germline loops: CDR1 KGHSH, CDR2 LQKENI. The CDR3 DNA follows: TGTGCCAGCTCACCAACGGTCGGCTTTGTGGCTGAAGCTTTCTTT. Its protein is CASSPTVGFVAEAFF.

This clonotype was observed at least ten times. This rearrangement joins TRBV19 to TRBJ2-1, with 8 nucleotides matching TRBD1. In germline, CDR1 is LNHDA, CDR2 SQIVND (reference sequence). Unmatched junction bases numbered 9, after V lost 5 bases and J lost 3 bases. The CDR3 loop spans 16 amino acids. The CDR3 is CASSPNRQGLYNEQFF. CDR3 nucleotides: TGTGCCAGTAGTCCCAACAGACAGGGGCTCTACAATGAGCAGTTCTTC.

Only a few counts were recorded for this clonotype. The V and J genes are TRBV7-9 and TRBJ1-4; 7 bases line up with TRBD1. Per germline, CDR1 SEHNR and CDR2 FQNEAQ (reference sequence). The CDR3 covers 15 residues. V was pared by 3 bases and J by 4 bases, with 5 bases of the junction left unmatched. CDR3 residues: CASSLGTADNEKLFF. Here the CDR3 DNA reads TGTGCCAGCAGCTTGGGGACAGCGGATAATGAAAAACTGTTTTTT.

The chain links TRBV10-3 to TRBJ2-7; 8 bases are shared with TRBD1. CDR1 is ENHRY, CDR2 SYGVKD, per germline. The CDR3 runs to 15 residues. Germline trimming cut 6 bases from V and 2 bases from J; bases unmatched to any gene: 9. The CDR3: CAIRIPGQVTYEQYV. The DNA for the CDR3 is TGTGCCATCAGGATCCCGGGACAGGTCACCTACGAGCAGTACGTC.

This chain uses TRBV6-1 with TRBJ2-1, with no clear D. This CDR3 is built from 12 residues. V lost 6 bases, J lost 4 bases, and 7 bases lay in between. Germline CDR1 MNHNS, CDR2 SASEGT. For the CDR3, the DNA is TGTGCCAGCAGCCATTCATACAATGAGCAGTTCTTC. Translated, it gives CASSHSYNEQFF.

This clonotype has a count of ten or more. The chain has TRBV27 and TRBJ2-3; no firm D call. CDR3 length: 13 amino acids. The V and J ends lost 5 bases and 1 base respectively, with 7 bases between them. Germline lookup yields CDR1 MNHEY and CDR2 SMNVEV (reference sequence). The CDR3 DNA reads TGTGCCAGCAGTCTCCCCGGCACAGATACGCAGTATTTT. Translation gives CASSLPGTDTQYF.

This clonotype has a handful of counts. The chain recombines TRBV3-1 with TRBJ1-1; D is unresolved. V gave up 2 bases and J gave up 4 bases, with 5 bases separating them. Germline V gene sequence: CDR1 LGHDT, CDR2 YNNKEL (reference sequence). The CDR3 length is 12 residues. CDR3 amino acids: CASSQLSTEAFF. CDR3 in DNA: TGTGCCAGCAGCCAATTAAGCACTGAAGCTTTCTTT. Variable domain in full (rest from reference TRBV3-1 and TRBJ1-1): DTAVSQTPKYLVTQMGNDKSIKCEQNLGHDTMYWYKQDSKKFLKIMFSYNNKELIINETVPNRFSPKSPDKAHLNLHINSLELGDSAVYFCASSQLSTEAFFGQGTRLTVV.

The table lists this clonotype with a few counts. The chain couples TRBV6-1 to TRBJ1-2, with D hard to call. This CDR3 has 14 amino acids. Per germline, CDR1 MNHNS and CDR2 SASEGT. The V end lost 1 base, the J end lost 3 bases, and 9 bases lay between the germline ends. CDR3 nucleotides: TGTGCCAGCAGTGAAGATGGGGTTTACTATGGCTACACCTTC. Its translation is CASSEDGVYYGYTF.

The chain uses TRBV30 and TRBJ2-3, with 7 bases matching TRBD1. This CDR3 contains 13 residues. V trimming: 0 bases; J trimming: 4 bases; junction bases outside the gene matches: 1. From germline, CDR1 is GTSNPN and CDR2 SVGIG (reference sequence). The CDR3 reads CAWSVGGPDTQYF. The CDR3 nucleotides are TGTGCCTGGAGTGTAGGGGGCCCAGATACGCAGTATTTT.

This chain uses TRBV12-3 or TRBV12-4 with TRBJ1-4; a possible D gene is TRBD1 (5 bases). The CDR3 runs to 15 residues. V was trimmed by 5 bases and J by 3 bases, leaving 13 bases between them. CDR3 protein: CASSAYRRPNEKLFF. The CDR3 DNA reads TGTGCCAGCAGTGCCTACAGGAGACCTAATGAAAAACTGTTTTTT.

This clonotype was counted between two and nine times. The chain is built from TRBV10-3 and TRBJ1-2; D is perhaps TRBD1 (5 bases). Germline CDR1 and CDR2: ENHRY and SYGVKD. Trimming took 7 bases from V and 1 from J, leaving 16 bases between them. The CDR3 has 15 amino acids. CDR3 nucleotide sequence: TGTGCCATCACCGGAGGGGACGGGGTTAACTATGGCTACACCTTC. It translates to CAITGGDGVNYGYTF.

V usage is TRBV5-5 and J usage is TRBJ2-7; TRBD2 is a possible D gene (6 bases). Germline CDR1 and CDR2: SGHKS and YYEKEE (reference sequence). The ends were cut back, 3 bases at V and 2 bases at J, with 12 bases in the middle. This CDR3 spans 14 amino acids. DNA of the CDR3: TGTGCCAGCAGCTGGAGGGACGGGACCTACGAGCAGTACGTC. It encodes CASSWRDGTYEQYV.

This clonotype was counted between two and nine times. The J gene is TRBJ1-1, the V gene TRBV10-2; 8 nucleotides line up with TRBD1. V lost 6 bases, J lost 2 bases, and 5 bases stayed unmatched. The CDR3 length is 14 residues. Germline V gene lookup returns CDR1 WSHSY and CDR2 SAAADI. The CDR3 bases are TGCGCCAGCAGGGGACAGGCTCTTAACACTGAAGCTTTCTTT. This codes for CASRGQALNTEAFF.

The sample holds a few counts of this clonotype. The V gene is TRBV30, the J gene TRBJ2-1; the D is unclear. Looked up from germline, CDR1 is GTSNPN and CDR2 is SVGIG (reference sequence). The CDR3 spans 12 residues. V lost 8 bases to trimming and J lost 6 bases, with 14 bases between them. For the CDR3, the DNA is TGTGCCCTGGGCATGGGATTCAATGAGCAGTTCTTC. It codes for CALGMGFNEQFF. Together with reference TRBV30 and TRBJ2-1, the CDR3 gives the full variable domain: SQTIHQWPATLVQPVGSPLSLECTVEGTSNPNLYWYRQAAGRGLQLLFYSVGIGQISSEVPQNLSASRPQDRQFILSSKKLLLSDSGFYLCALGMGFNEQFFGPGTRLTVL.